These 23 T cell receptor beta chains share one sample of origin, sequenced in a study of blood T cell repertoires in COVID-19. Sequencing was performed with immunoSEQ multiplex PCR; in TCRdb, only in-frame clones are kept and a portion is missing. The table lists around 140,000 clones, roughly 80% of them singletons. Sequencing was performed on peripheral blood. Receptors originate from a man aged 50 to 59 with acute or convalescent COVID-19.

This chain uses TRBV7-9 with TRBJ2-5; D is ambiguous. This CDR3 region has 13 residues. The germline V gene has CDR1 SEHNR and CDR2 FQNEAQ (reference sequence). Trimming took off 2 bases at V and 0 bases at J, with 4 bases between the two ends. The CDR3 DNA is TGTGCCAGCAGCTTACTAGACCAAGAGACCCAGTACTTC. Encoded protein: CASSLLDQETQYF.

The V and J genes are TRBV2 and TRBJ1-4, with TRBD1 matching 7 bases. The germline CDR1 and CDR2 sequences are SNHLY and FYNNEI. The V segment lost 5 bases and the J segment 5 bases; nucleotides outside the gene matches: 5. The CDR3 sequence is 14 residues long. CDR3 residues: CASSRDRDNEKLFF. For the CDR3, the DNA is TGTGCCAGCAGTAGGGACAGAGACAATGAAAAACTGTTTTTT.

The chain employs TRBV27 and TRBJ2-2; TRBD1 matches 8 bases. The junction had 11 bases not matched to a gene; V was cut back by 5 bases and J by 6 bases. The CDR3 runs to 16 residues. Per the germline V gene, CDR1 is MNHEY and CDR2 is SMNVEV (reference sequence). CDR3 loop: CASSTRRTGWAGELFF. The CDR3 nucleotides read TGTGCCAGCAGTACCCGACGGACAGGGTGGGCCGGGGAGCTGTTTTTT.

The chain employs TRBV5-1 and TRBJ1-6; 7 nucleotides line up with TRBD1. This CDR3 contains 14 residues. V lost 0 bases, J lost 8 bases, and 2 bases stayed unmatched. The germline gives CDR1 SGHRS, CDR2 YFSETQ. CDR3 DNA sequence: TGCGCCAGCAGCTTGGAGGGGGCTTATTCACCCCTCCACTTT. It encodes CASSLEGAYSPLHF.

CDR3 nucleotide sequence: TGTGCCAGCAGCTTAGCCGACAGGGGGCAAGGCTACACCTTC. It encodes CASSLADRGQGYTF. V usage is TRBV7-8 and J usage is TRBJ1-2; 10 bases are a match to TRBD1. The CDR3 is 14 amino acids. Germline V lookup: CDR1 SGHVS, CDR2 FQNEAQ. V shed 0 bases and J 8 bases; nucleotides not matched to a gene: 3.

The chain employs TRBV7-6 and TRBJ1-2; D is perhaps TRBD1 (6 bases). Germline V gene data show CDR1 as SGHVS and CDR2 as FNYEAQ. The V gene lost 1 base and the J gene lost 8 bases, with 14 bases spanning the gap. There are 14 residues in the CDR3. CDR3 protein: CASSLGGGAEGYTF. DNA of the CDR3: TGTGCCAGCAGCTTAGGCGGGGGCGCAGAAGGCTACACCTTC.

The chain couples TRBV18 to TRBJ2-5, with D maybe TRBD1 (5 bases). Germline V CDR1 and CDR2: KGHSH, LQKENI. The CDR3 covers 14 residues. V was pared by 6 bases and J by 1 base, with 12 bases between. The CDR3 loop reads CASSILDSQETQYF. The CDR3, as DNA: TGTGCCAGCTCCATTTTAGACAGCCAAGAGACCCAGTACTTC.

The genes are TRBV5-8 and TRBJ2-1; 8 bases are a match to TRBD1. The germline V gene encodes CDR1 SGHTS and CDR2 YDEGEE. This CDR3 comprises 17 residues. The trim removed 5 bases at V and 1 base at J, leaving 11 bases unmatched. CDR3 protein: CASRPDPGQASYNEQFF. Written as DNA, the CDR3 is TGTGCCAGCAGGCCCGATCCGGGACAGGCTTCCTACAATGAGCAGTTCTTC.

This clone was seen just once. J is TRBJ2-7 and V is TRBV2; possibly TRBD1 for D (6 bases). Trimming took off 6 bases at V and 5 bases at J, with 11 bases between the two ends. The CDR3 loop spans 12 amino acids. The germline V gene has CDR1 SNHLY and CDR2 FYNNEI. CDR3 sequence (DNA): TGTGCCAGCAGGGCGGACAGCAACGAGCAGTACTTC. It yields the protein CASRADSNEQYF.

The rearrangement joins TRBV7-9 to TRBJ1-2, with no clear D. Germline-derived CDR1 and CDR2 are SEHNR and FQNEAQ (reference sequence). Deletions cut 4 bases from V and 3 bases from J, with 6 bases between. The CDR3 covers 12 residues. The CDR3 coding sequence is TGTGCCAGCAGCTCGTCGTACTATGGCTACACCTTC. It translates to CASSSSYYGYTF.

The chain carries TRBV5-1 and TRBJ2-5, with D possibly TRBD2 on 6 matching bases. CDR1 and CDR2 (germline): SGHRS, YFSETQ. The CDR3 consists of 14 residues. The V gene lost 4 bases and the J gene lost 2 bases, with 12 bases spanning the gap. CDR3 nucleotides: TGCGCCAGCAGCCGGGAGAGGGAACAAGAGACCCAGTACTTC. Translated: CASSREREQETQYF.

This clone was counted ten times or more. CDR3 coding DNA: TGTGCCAGCAGCGTTAGCGGGGCGAGCTCCTACAATGAGCAGTTCTTC. Its protein is CASSVSGASSYNEQFF. This chain links TRBV7-3 with TRBJ2-1, with TRBD2 matching over 8 bases. V was pared by 5 bases and J by 0 bases, with 6 bases of the junction left unmatched. This CDR3 is 16 amino acids long. CDR1 and CDR2 (germline): SGHTA, FQGTGA.

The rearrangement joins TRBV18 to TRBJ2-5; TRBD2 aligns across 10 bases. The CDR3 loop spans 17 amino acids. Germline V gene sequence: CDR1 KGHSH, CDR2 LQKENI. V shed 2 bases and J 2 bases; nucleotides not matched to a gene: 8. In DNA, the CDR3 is TGTGCCAGCTCACCAAGTTCGCTAGCGGGGGTTCAAGAGACCCAGTACTTC. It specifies CASSPSSLAGVQETQYF. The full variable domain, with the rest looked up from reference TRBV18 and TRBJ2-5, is NAGVMQNPRHLVRRRGQEARLRCSPMKGHSHVYWYRQLPEEGLKFMVYLQKENIIDESGMPKERFSAEFPKEGPSILRIQQVVRGDSAAYFCASSPSSLAGVQETQYFGPGTRLLVL.

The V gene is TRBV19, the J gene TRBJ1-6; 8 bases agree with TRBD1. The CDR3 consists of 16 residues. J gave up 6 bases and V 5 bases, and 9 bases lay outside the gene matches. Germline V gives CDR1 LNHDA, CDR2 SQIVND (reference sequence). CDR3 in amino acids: CASSVRQGPSNSPLHF. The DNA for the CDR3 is TGTGCCAGTAGTGTAAGACAGGGGCCGTCTAATTCACCCCTCCACTTT.

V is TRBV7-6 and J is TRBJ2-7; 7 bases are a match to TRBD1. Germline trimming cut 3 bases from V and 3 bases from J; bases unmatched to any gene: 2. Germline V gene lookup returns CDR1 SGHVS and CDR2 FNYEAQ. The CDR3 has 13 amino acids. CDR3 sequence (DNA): TGTGCCAGCAGCTTCGGACAGGACTACGAGCAGTACTTC. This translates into CASSFGQDYEQYF.

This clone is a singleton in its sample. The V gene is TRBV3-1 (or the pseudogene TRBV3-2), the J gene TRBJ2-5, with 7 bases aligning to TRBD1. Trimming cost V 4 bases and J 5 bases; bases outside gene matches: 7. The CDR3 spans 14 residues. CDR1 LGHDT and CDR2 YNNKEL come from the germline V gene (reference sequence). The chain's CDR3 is CASSPGGIRETQYF. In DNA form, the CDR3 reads TGTGCCAGCAGCCCAGGGGGTATACGGGAGACCCAGTACTTC.

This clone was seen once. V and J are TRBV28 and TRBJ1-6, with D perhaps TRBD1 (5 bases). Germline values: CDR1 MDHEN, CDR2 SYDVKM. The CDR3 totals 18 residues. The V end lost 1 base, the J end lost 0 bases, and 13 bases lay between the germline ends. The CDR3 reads CASSLFHRGSSYNSPLHF. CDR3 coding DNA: TGTGCCAGCAGTTTATTCCACCGGGGGAGCTCCTATAATTCACCCCTCCACTTT.

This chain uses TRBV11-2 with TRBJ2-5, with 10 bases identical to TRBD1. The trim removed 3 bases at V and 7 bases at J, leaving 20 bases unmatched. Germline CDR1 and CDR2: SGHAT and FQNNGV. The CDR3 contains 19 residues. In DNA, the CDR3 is TGTGCCAGCAGCTTCCCAACCAGGGACAGGGGTAGAGGTTATGGGACCCAGTACTTC. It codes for CASSFPTRDRGRGYGTQYF.

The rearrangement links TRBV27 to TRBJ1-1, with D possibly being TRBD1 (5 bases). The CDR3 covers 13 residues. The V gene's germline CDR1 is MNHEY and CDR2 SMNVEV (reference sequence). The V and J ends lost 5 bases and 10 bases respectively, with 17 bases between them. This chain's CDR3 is CASSRLGGVGAFF. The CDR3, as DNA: TGTGCCAGCAGTCGACTGGGAGGGGTGGGAGCTTTCTTT.

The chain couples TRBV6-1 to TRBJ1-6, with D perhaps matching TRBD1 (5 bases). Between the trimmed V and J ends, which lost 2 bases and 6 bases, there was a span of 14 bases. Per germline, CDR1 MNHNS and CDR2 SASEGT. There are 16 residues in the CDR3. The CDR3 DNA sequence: TGTGCCAGCAGTGAATCCAGACAGACTTTTAATTCACCCCTCCACTTT. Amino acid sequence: CASSESRQTFNSPLHF.

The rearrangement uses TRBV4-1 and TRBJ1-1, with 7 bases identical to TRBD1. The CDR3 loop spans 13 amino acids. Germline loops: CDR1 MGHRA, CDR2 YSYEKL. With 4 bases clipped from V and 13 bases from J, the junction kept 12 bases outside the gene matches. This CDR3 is CASSRADDRVVFF. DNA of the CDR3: TGCGCCAGCAGCCGGGCCGACGACAGGGTAGTTTTCTTT.

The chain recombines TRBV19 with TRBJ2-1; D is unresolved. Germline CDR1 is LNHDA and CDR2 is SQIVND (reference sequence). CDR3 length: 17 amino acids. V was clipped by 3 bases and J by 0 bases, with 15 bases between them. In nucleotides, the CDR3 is TGTGCCAGTAGTATCGATAGTTCAATAAGCTCCTACAATGAGCAGTTCTTC. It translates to CASSIDSSISSYNEQFF.

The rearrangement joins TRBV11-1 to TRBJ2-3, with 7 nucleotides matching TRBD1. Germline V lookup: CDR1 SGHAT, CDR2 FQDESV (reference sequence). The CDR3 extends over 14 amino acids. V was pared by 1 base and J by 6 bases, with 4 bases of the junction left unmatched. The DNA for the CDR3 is TGTGCCAGCAGCTTAGGAGGGGGCATCGATACGCAGTATTTT. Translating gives CASSLGGGIDTQYF.